The 26 T cell receptor beta chains below come from one sample, sequenced in a study of T cells in Graves' hyperthyroidism and ophthalmopathy. Authors of the study amplified TCR beta CDR3 regions from RNA transcripts. The TCR CDR3 first-round RT-PCR relied on the HTBI primer set. TCRdb called the multiplex PCR reads again in MiXCR, with one record for every CDR3 protein. The sample holds a few hundred thousand distinct CDR3 sequences, about 13% seen once. Sequencing used blood. These receptor sequences come from a woman between 18 and 29 years old with Graves' hyperthyroidism.

The chain couples TRBV6-1 to TRBJ2-1; D is possibly TRBD2 (5 bases). CDR3 length equals 17 residues. With 4 bases removed from V and 7 bases from J, the gap between germline ends came to 23 bases. Germline CDR1 MNHNS, CDR2 SASEGT. Here the CDR3 reads CASSAVMEADARNEQFF. DNA for the CDR3: TGTGCCAGCAGTGCGGTAATGGAAGCGGACGCTAGAAATGAGCAGTTCTTC.

This clonotype was recorded many times. This sequence joins TRBV5-1 and TRBJ2-6, with D unresolved. There are 14 residues in the CDR3. The ends were cut back, 6 bases at V and 1 base at J, with 8 bases in the middle. Germline-derived CDR1 and CDR2 are SGHRS and YFSETQ. The CDR3 region has the DNA TGCGCCAGCAAGGAGAGATCTGGGGCCAACGTCCTGACTTTC. It encodes CASKERSGANVLTF.

This clonotype was counted at least ten times. J is TRBJ1-5 and V is TRBV28; no firm D call. The germline V gene encodes CDR1 MDHEN and CDR2 SYDVKM. This CDR3 comprises 12 residues. The germline V and J ends were trimmed by 3 bases and 6 bases, with 6 bases remaining between them. CDR3 in amino acids: CASSFPSQPQHF. CDR3 DNA: TGTGCCAGCAGTTTCCCAAGTCAGCCCCAGCATTTT.

This clonotype was counted ten times or more. The chain links TRBV28 to TRBJ2-7; 11 nucleotides match TRBD2. Trimming took 5 bases from V and 3 from J; bases not matched to a gene: 3. The V gene's germline CDR1 is MDHEN and CDR2 SYDVKM. This CDR3 region has 14 residues. CDR3 protein: CASSISGGGYEQYF. The DNA of the CDR3 is TGTGCCAGCAGTATTAGCGGGGGGGGCTACGAGCAGTACTTC. The whole variable domain, remainder taken from reference TRBV28 and TRBJ2-7, is DVKVTQSSRYLVKRTGEKVFLECVQDMDHENMFWYRQDPGLGLRLIYFSYDVKMKEKGDIPEGYSVSREKKERFSLILESASTNQTSMYLCASSISGGGYEQYFGPGTRLTVT.

In its sample, this clonotype was seen many times. The V call is TRBV9, the J call TRBJ2-3; D ambiguous. The CDR3 sequence is 16 residues long. The germline V gene encodes CDR1 SGDLS and CDR2 YYNGEE. Between the trimmed V and J ends, which lost 0 bases and 2 bases, there was a span of 13 bases. CDR3 sequence (DNA): TGTGCCAGCAGCGTAGGCGCGACTCCATCCACAGATACGCAGTATTTT. It specifies CASSVGATPSTDTQYF. Drawing the rest from reference TRBV9 and TRBJ2-3, the complete variable domain is DSGVTQTPKHLITATGQRVTLRCSPRSGDLSVYWYQQSLDQGLQFLIQYYNGEERAKGNILERFSAQQFPDLHSELNLSSLELGDSALYFCASSVGATPSTDTQYFGPGTRLTVL.

This clonotype appeared a few times. V and J are TRBV9 and TRBJ1-3; D may be TRBD1 (5 bases). V was clipped by 6 bases and J by 0 bases, with 13 bases between them. In germline, CDR1 is SGDLS, CDR2 YYNGEE. The CDR3 length is 15 residues. The CDR3 bases are TGTGCCAGCACCCAGGGAGGATTCTCTGGAAACACCATATATTTT. Translation: CASTQGGFSGNTIYF.

This clonotype has a count of ten or more. J is TRBJ1-2 and V is TRBV28; D remains unclear. V was cut by 6 bases and J by 4 bases, with 15 bases left in between. CDR3 length equals 14 residues. The germline V gene has CDR1 MDHEN and CDR2 SYDVKM. The CDR3 loop reads CASSLLGSLYGYTF. DNA of the CDR3: TGTGCCAGCAGCCTATTGGGCAGTCTCTATGGCTACACCTTC.

This clonotype was recorded many times. V and J are TRBV6-1 and TRBJ1-2; no clear D. V lost 6 bases and J lost 5, with 16 bases in between. In germline, CDR1 is MNHNS, CDR2 SASEGT. This CDR3 comprises 14 residues. The chain's CDR3 is CASSPSGDHYGYTF. The DNA of the CDR3 is TGTGCCAGCAGCCCCTCGGGAGATCATTATGGCTACACCTTC.

This clonotype was recorded at least ten times. The V and J genes are TRBV28 and TRBJ1-6; TRBD1 matches 9 bases. The CDR3 is made up of 15 amino acids. V was clipped by 4 bases and J by 6 bases; unmatched bases: 4. Germline V gene lookup returns CDR1 MDHEN and CDR2 SYDVKM. The CDR3 loop reads CASSSGQGSNSPLHF. The CDR3 region has the DNA TGTGCCAGCAGTTCGGGACAGGGATCTAATTCACCCCTCCACTTT.

CDR3 loop: CASSLGTSGREQFF. As DNA, the CDR3 is TGTGCCAGCAGTCTAGGGACTAGCGGGAGAGAGCAGTTCTTC. The genes are TRBV3-1 and TRBJ2-1, with 14 bases matching TRBD2. Germline-derived CDR1 and CDR2 are LGHDT and YNNKEL (reference sequence). Trimming cost V 6 bases and J 10 bases; bases outside gene matches: 5. CDR3 size: 14 residues.

This chain uses TRBV7-8 with TRBJ2-2; 8 nucleotides align to TRBD2. The CDR3 totals 15 residues. CDR1 and CDR2 (germline): SGHVS, FQNEAQ. J gave up 6 bases and V 5 bases, and 8 bases lay outside the gene matches. For the CDR3, the DNA is TGTGCCAGCAGCCAAGCCGGGAGGGCGGCCGGGGAGCTGTTTTTT. Its translation is CASSQAGRAAGELFF. Supplemented by reference TRBV7-8 and TRBJ2-2, the full variable domain reads GAGVSQSPRYKVAKRGQDVALRCDPISGHVSLFWYQQALGQGPEFLTYFQNEAQLDKSGLPSDRFFAERPEGSVSTLKIQRTQQEDSAVYLCASSQAGRAAGELFFGEGSRLTVL.

Note on this clonotype: Just one base apart from a much larger clone, this may be a read error. This sequence joins TRBV20-1 and TRBJ1-3; 7 bases line up with TRBD1. The junction had 6 bases not matched to a gene; V was cut back by 7 bases and J by 3 bases. Germline loops: CDR1 DFQATT, CDR2 SNEGSKA (reference sequence). The CDR3 spans 13 residues. CDR3 residues: CSVLRGHGNTIYF. CDR3 DNA sequence: TGCAGTGTCCTAAGGGGGCATGGAAACACCATATATTTT.

The table lists this clonotype with many counts. The gene calls are TRBV28 and TRBJ1-1, with D maybe TRBD1 (5 bases). Looked up from germline, CDR1 is MDHEN and CDR2 is SYDVKM. V was clipped by 6 bases and J by 4 bases, with 15 bases between them. This CDR3 is built from 14 residues. CDR3: CASRAAGRFTEAFF. CDR3 nucleotide sequence: TGTGCCAGCAGAGCGGCAGGGAGATTCACTGAAGCTTTCTTT.

This clonotype was recorded a few times. V usage is TRBV4-3 and J usage is TRBJ2-3; D is unclear. Germline-derived CDR1 and CDR2 are LGHNA and YSLEER. V lost 0 bases, J lost 4 bases, and 8 bases lay in between. This CDR3 spans 14 amino acids. CDR3 in DNA: TGCGCCAGCAGCCAAGAGTATCTCCCAGATACGCAGTATTTT. This encodes CASSQEYLPDTQYF.

This clonotype was detected many times. The V call is TRBV20-1, the J call TRBJ1-1; the D gene is possibly TRBD1 (6 bases). V was trimmed by 3 bases and J by 3 bases, leaving 8 bases between them. The CDR3 loop spans 12 amino acids. Per germline, CDR1 DFQATT and CDR2 SNEGSKA (reference sequence). The CDR3 loop reads CSASQGYTEAFF. CDR3 sequence (DNA): TGCAGTGCTAGTCAGGGGTACACTGAAGCTTTCTTT.

At least ten counts were recorded for this clonotype. The chain carries TRBV5-8 and TRBJ1-1, with D unclear. In germline, CDR1 is SGHTS, CDR2 YDEGEE. The V end lost 4 bases, the J end lost 0 bases, and 13 bases lay between the germline ends. CDR3 length: 15 residues. CDR3 bases: TGTGCCAGCAGCCATAAACACCGACTGAACACTGAAGCTTTCTTT. This sequence encodes CASSHKHRLNTEAFF.

This clonotype showed up many times. V and J are TRBV12-3 or TRBV12-4 and TRBJ2-7, with 10 bases identical to TRBD2. This CDR3 has 17 residues. J lost 1 base, V lost 2 bases, and 8 bases had no gene match. In DNA form, the CDR3 reads TGTGCCAGCAGTTTATACGCGTCTAGCGGGAGTTCCTACGAGCAGTACTTC. It is translated as CASSLYASSGSSYEQYF.

This clonotype was detected a few times. In DNA, the CDR3 is TGTGCCAGCAGCCTAGGAACAGGGGTAGGAAACACCATATATTTT. Its protein is CASSLGTGVGNTIYF. The V gene is TRBV6-1, the J gene TRBJ1-3, with 7 bases fitting TRBD1. Germline loops: CDR1 MNHNS, CDR2 SASEGT. Trimming removed 6 bases from V and 4 bases from J; junction bases left unmatched: 9. The CDR3 has 15 residues.

This clonotype showed up just a few times. The rearrangement links TRBV9 to TRBJ2-1; the match to TRBD2 covers 9 bases. V lost 2 bases, J lost 8 bases, and 8 bases stayed unmatched. The CDR3 contains 15 residues. Germline V lookup: CDR1 SGDLS, CDR2 YYNGEE. CDR3 coding DNA: TGTGCCAGCAGCGTTCTAGCGGGGCGGGATGATGAGCAGTTCTTC. Amino acid sequence: CASSVLAGRDDEQFF.

This clonotype was seen repeatedly, ten times or more. The genes are TRBV20-1 and TRBJ1-5; 7 bases map to TRBD1. This CDR3 is built from 14 residues. J gave up 2 bases and V 6 bases, and 7 bases lay outside the gene matches. Germline CDR1 reads DFQATT; CDR2 reads SNEGSKA (reference sequence). CDR3 coding DNA: TGCAGTGCGCCCGACAGGGTAGGCAATCAGCCCCAGCATTTT. The encoded protein is CSAPDRVGNQPQHF.

Many counts were recorded for this clonotype. This chain connects TRBV30 to TRBJ1-2; tentatively, D is TRBD1 (5 bases). Trimming cost V 3 bases and J 4 bases, with 9 bases left between them. The CDR3 runs 12 residues. The germline V gene has CDR1 GTSNPN and CDR2 SVGIG (reference sequence). This CDR3 is CAWRGRVYGYTF. For the CDR3, the DNA is TGTGCCTGGAGGGGGCGAGTCTATGGCTACACCTTC.

Ten or more counts support this clonotype. V gene TRBV7-2 combines with J gene TRBJ1-2; TRBD1 matches 7 bases. J gave up 2 bases and V 5 bases, and 5 bases lay outside the gene matches. This CDR3 region has 14 residues. Germline V lookup: CDR1 SGHTA, CDR2 FQGNSA. CDR3 residues: CASSPRDSNYGYTF. The CDR3 coding sequence is TGTGCCAGCAGCCCCCGGGACAGCAACTATGGCTACACCTTC.

Many counts were recorded for this clonotype. This chain links TRBV27 with TRBJ2-5; 10 positions match TRBD2. The CDR3 runs to 15 residues. Germline CDR1 reads MNHEY; CDR2 reads SMNVEV (reference sequence). Trimming at V came to 5 bases and at J to 1 base, leaving 4 bases not matched to a gene. The CDR3 here is CASSQKREGQETQYF. CDR3 DNA: TGTGCCAGCAGTCAAAAGCGGGAGGGCCAAGAGACCCAGTACTTC.

The V and J genes are TRBV6-2 or TRBV6-3 and TRBJ2-1; tentatively, D is TRBD2 (5 bases). The CDR3 loop spans 13 amino acids. Germline V gene lookup returns CDR1 MNHEY and CDR2 SVGEGT. V was shortened by 0 bases and J by 10 bases, with 10 bases between the two germline ends. CDR3 in amino acids: CASSYSGWEEQFF. In DNA, the CDR3 is TGTGCCAGCAGTTACTCCGGCTGGGAGGAGCAGTTCTTC.

The gene calls are TRBV28 and TRBJ1-2; 8 bases align to TRBD1. From germline, CDR1 is MDHEN and CDR2 SYDVKM. There are 15 residues in the CDR3. With 3 bases clipped from V and 4 bases from J, the junction kept 7 bases outside the gene matches. In DNA, the CDR3 is TGTGCCAGCAGTTTCCGGGACAGGATTTTCTATGGCTACACCTTC. Amino acids: CASSFRDRIFYGYTF.

The table lists this clonotype with many counts. V is TRBV29-1 and J is TRBJ1-1; 8 nucleotides line up with TRBD1. After removal of 1 base from V and 0 bases from J, the junction contained 7 bases not matched to a gene. Per germline, CDR1 SQVTM and CDR2 ANQGSEA. This CDR3 contains 16 residues. DNA for the CDR3: TGCAGCGTTGAAGGCGGACAGGGAATGATGAACACTGAAGCTTTCTTT. Its protein is CSVEGGQGMMNTEAFF.